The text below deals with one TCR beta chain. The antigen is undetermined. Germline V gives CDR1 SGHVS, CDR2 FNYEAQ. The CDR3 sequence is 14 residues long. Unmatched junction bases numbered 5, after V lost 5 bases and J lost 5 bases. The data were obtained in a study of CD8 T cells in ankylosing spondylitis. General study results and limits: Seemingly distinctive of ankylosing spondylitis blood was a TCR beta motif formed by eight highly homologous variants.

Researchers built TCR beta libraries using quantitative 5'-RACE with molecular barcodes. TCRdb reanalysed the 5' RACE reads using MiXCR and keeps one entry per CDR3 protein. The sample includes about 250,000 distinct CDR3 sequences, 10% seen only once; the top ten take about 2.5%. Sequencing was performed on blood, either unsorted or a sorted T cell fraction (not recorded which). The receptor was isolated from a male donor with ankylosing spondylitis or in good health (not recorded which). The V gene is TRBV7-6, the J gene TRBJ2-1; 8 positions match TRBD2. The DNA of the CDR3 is TGTGCCAGCAGCCCTAGCGGGCAAGACAATGAGCAGTTCTTC. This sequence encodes CASSPSGQDNEQFF.